The rows below give T cell receptor beta chains drawn from one sample of a study of radiotherapy plus CTLA-4 blockade in lung cancer. Sequencing was performed with immunoSEQ multiplex PCR; in TCRdb, only in-frame clones are kept and a portion is missing. This table has tens of thousands of clones, about 76% appearing once. The sample was peripheral blood, taken from a patient treated with radiotherapy plus ipilimumab. The receptor set was obtained from a human donor with non-small cell lung cancer whose response to radiotherapy plus ipilimumab could not be evaluated. Both conserved end residues are part of each CDR3. The order of the fields is V gene, J gene, clone size, D gene, CDR3 DNA, CDR3 protein. The D gene is left open where the match is weak. Clone sizes are given selectively: once, few, many, or a class where the clone is expanded.

v_call: TRBV6-5
j_call: TRBJ1-1
clone_size: NA
d_call: NA
cdr3_nt: TGTGCCTGCCGAAGGGGTAGGGACACTGAAGCTTTCTTT
cdr3_aa: CACRRGRDTEAFF

v_call: TRBV13
j_call: TRBJ2-3
clone_size: NA
d_call: TRBD2
cdr3_nt: TGTGCCAGCAGCTTAGCCCTCGGGCTAGCGGGAGTGAGAGATACGCAGTATTTT
cdr3_aa: CASSLALGLAGVRDTQYF

v_call: TRBV18
j_call: TRBJ1-6
clone_size: NA
d_call: TRBD1
cdr3_nt: TGTGCCAGCTCACCGGGACAGGGGTCCAGCTCACCCCTCCACTTT
cdr3_aa: CASSPGQGSSSPLHF

v_call: TRBV7-2
j_call: TRBJ1-2
clone_size: NA
d_call: NA
cdr3_nt: TGTGCCAGCAGCTTCGGATATAACAGCGGAGCTAACTATGGCTACACCTTC
cdr3_aa: CASSFGYNSGANYGYTF

v_call: TRBV28
j_call: TRBJ2-7
clone_size: NA
d_call: TRBD2
cdr3_nt: TGTGCCAGCACTGGGGGGGTTGCGACCTACGAGCAGTACTTC
cdr3_aa: CASTGGVATYEQYF

v_call: TRBV29-1
j_call: TRBJ2-2
clone_size: NA
d_call: NA
cdr3_nt: TGCAGCGTCCAGGGTTACACCGGGGAGCTGTTTTTT
cdr3_aa: CSVQGYTGELFF

v_call: TRBV4-1
j_call: TRBJ2-1
clone_size: once
d_call: TRBD1
cdr3_nt: TGCGCCAGCAGCCAAGCGGGACAGGGGGCGAGAAATGAGCAGTTCTTC
cdr3_aa: CASSQAGQGARNEQFF

v_call: TRBV6-1
j_call: TRBJ2-7
clone_size: NA
d_call: NA
cdr3_nt: TGTGCCAGCATAAATATCCCAGGGGTCGGCCACGAGCAGTACTTC
cdr3_aa: CASINIPGVGHEQYF

v_call: TRBV4-1
j_call: TRBJ1-5
clone_size: NA
d_call: TRBD1
cdr3_nt: TGCGCCGGCAGCCGGGAAAACAGGGGGCATCAGCCCCAGCATTTT
cdr3_aa: CAGSRENRGHQPQHF

v_call: TRBV6-6
j_call: TRBJ1-2
clone_size: NA
d_call: NA
cdr3_nt: TGTGCCAGCAGTGGCGACTGGGTCTGGGGCTACACCTTC
cdr3_aa: CASSGDWVWGYTF

v_call: TRBV2
j_call: TRBJ1-5
clone_size: NA
d_call: NA
cdr3_nt: TGTGCCAGCAGTGAAGACTCCCGAGAGGATCAGCCCCAGCATTTT
cdr3_aa: CASSEDSREDQPQHF

v_call: TRBV6-6
j_call: TRBJ2-5
clone_size: NA
d_call: NA
cdr3_nt: TGTGCCAGCAGTTACTCGACTGGGACCCAGTACTTC
cdr3_aa: CASSYSTGTQYF

v_call: TRBV7-2
j_call: TRBJ1-4
clone_size: NA
d_call: TRBD1
cdr3_nt: TGTGCCAGCAGCAATGGACAGGGCAGAGAAAAACTGTTTTTT
cdr3_aa: CASSNGQGREKLFF

v_call: TRBV14
j_call: TRBJ2-1
clone_size: once
d_call: TRBD2
cdr3_nt: TGTGCCAGCAGCCAAGGTTGGCTAGCGGGGGTGGATGAGCAGTTCTTC
cdr3_aa: CASSQGWLAGVDEQFF

v_call: TRBV5-4
j_call: TRBJ2-5
clone_size: NA
d_call: NA
cdr3_nt: TGTGCCAGCAGTTTTTACGGGGGTTGGGAGACCCAGTACTTC
cdr3_aa: CASSFYGGWETQYF

v_call: TRBV2
j_call: TRBJ2-7
clone_size: NA
d_call: NA
cdr3_nt: TGTGCCAGCAGTAAGACAGTACCCTACGAGCAGTACTTC
cdr3_aa: CASSKTVPYEQYF

v_call: TRBV5-4
j_call: TRBJ2-7
clone_size: few
d_call: NA
cdr3_nt: TGTGCCAGCAGCTTTACAGGGAACGAGCAGTACTTC
cdr3_aa: CASSFTGNEQYF

v_call: TRBV7-3
j_call: TRBJ2-1
clone_size: NA
d_call: TRBD1
cdr3_nt: TGTGCCAGCAGCTCGACCACCGGGACAGGGGACAATGAGCAGTTCTTC
cdr3_aa: CASSSTTGTGDNEQFF

v_call: TRBV7-2
j_call: TRBJ1-5
clone_size: NA
d_call: NA
cdr3_nt: TGTGCCAGCAGCTTAATAGAGGGAGAGGCGGGACAGCCCCAGCATTTT
cdr3_aa: CASSLIEGEAGQPQHF

v_call: TRBV14
j_call: TRBJ2-3
clone_size: NA
d_call: NA
cdr3_nt: TGTGCCAGCAGCCATTTTATCCTAGCCGAAACAGATACGCAGTATTTT
cdr3_aa: CASSHFILAETDTQYF

v_call: TRBV4-3
j_call: TRBJ2-5
clone_size: NA
d_call: TRBD2
cdr3_nt: TGCGCCAGCAGCGGGGCGGGAGCTTGGGAGACCCAGTACTTC
cdr3_aa: CASSGAGAWETQYF

v_call: TRBV7-2
j_call: TRBJ2-7
clone_size: NA
d_call: NA
cdr3_nt: TGTGCCAGCAGCTTAGCCCCCGGGGGAGAAGGGTACTTC
cdr3_aa: CASSLAPGGEGYF

v_call: TRBV7-9
j_call: TRBJ2-3
clone_size: few
d_call: TRBD2
cdr3_nt: TGTGCCAGCAGCTCTGCGGGGGGGGAAACAGATACGCAGTATTTT
cdr3_aa: CASSSAGGETDTQYF

v_call: TRBV28
j_call: TRBJ1-2
clone_size: NA
d_call: NA
cdr3_nt: TGTGCCAGCAGTTTATTGGCCGGGGATACGGGCTACACCTTC
cdr3_aa: CASSLLAGDTGYTF

v_call: TRBV4-3
j_call: TRBJ2-7
clone_size: NA
d_call: NA
cdr3_nt: TGCGCCAGCAGCCAAGATTTCCAGTCCTACGAGCAGTACTTC
cdr3_aa: CASSQDFQSYEQYF

v_call: TRBV5-1
j_call: TRBJ1-1
clone_size: few
d_call: TRBD1
cdr3_nt: TGCGCCAGCAGCTTGCCCGGGACAGGGTTCACTGAAGCTTTCTTT
cdr3_aa: CASSLPGTGFTEAFF